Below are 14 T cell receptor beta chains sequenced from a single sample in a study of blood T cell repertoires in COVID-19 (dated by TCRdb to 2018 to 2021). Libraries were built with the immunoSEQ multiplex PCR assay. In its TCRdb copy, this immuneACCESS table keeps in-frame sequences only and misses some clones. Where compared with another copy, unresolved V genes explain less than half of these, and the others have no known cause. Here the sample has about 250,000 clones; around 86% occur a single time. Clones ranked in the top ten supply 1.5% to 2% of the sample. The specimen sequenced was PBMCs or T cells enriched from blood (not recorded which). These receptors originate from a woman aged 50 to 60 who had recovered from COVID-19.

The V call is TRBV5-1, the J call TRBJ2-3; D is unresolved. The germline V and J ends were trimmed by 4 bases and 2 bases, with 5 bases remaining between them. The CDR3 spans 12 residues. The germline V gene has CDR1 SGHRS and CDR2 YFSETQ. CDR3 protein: CASSEDTDTQYF. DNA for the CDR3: TGCGCCAGCAGCGAGGACACAGATACGCAGTATTTT.

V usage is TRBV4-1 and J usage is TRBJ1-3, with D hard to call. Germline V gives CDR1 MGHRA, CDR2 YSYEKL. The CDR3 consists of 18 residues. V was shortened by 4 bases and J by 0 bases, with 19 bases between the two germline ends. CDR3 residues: CASSRTTPYESSGNTIYF. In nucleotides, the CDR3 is TGCGCCAGCAGCCGAACCACTCCATATGAAAGCTCTGGAAACACCATATATTTT.

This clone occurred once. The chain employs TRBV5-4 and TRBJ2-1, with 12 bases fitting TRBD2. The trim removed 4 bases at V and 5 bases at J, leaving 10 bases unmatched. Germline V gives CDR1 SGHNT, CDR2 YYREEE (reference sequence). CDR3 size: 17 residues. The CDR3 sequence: CASSAPSGRAPHNEQFF. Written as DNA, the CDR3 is TGTGCCAGCAGCGCACCTAGCGGGAGGGCCCCCCACAATGAGCAGTTCTTC.

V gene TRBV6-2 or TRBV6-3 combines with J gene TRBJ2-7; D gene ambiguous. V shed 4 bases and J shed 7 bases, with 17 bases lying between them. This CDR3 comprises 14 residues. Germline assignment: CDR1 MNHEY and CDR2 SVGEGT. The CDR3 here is CASSSSYARVEQYF. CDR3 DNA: TGTGCCAGCAGTTCCTCCTACGCCCGGGTAGAGCAGTACTTC.

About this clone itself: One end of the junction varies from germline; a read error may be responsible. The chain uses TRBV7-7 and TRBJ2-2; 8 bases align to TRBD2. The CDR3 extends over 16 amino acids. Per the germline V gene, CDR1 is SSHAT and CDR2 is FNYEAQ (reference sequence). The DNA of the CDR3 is TGTGCTAGCAGCTTAGGCATCGCTAGCGGGACCGGGGAGCTGTTTTTT. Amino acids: CASSLGIASGTGELFF. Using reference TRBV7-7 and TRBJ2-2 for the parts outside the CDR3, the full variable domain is GAGVSQSPRYKVTKRGQDVTLRCDPISSHATLYWYQQALGQGPEFLTYFNYEAQPDKSGLPSDRFSAERPEGSISTLTIQRTEQRDSAMYRCASSLGIASGTGELFFGEGSRLTVL.

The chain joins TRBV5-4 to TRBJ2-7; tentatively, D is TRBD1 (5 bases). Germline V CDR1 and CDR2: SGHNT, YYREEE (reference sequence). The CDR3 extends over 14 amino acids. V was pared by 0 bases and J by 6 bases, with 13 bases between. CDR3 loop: CASSLGGRESEQYF. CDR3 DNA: TGTGCCAGCAGCTTGGGGGGCAGGGAAAGCGAGCAGTACTTC.

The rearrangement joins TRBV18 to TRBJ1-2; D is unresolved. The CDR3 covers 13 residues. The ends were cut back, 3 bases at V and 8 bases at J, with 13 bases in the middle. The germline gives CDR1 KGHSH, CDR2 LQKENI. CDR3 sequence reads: CASSPGGIRGYTF. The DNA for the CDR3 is TGTGCCAGCTCACCGGGCGGGATAAGGGGCTACACCTTC.

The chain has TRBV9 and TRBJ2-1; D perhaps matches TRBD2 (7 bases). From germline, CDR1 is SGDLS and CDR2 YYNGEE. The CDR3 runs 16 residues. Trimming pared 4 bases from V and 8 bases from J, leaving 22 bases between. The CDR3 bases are TGTGCCAGCAGCCATAAGGGGGGCGGGAGCATAGATGAGCAGTTCTTC. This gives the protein CASSHKGGGSIDEQFF. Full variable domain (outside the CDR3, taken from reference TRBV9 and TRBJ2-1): DSGVTQTPKHLITATGQRVTLRCSPRSGDLSVYWYQQSLDQGLQFLIQYYNGEERAKGNILERFSAQQFPDLHSELNLSSLELGDSALYFCASSHKGGGSIDEQFFGPGTRLTVL.

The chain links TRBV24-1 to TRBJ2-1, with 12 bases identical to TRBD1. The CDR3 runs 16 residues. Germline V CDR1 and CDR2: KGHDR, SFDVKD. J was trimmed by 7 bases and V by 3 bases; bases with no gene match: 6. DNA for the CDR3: TGTGCCACCAGTGATGGGGGACAGGGGGCCTGGAATGAGCAGTTCTTC. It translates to CATSDGGQGAWNEQFF.

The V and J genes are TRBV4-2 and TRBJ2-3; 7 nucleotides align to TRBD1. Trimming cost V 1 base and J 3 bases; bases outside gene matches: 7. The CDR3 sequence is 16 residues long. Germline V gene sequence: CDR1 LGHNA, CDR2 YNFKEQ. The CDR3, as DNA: TGTGCCAGCAGCCAAGTAGGCGGCAGGGGGACAGATACGCAGTATTTT. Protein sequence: CASSQVGGRGTDTQYF.

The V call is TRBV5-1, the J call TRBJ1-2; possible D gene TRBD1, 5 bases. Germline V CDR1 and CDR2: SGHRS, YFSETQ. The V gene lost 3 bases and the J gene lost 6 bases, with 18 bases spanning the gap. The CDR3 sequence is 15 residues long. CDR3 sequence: CASSSDTGVRNGYTF. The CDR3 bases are TGCGCCAGCAGCTCGGATACGGGGGTTAGGAATGGCTACACCTTC.

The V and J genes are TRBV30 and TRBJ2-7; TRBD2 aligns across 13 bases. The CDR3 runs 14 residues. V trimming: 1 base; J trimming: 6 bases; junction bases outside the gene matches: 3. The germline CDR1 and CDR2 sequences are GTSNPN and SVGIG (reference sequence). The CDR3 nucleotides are TGTGCCTGGAGTGAGGGACTAGCGGGAACCGAGCAGTACTTC. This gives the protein CAWSEGLAGTEQYF.

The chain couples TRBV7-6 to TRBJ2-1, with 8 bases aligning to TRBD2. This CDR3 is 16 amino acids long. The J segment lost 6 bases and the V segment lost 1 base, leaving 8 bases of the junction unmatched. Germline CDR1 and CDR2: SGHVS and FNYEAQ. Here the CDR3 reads CASSLGFSGIGNEQFF. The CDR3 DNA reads TGTGCCAGCAGCTTAGGATTTAGCGGGATAGGCAATGAGCAGTTCTTC.

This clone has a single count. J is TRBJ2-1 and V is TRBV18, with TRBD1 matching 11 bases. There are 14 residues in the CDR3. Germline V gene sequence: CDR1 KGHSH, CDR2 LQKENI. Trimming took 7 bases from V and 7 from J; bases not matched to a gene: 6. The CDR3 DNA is TGTGCCAGCTTTAGCGGGACAGGGGGGAATGAGCAGTTCTTC. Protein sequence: CASFSGTGGNEQFF.